These 9 T cell receptor beta chains were sequenced from one sample in a study of blood T cell repertoires in COVID-19. Assay: immunoSEQ multiplex PCR; the TCRdb copy retains only in-frame clones and omits some. The sample consists of about 170,000 clones, about four fifths of them appearing once. Sequenced sample: peripheral blood. These receptors all come from a woman of 80 years or more with acute or convalescent COVID-19.

The chain recombines TRBV5-8 with TRBJ2-1; 7 bases are a match to TRBD1. Germline V gene lookup returns CDR1 SGHTS and CDR2 YDEGEE. This CDR3 is 12 amino acids long. Unmatched junction bases numbered 3, after V lost 0 bases and J lost 12 bases. CDR3 sequence (DNA): TGTGCCAGCAGCTTGGCCCCAGGGGGGCAGTTCTTC. This translates into CASSLAPGGQFF.

This chain joins TRBV11-2 and TRBJ1-6; D remains unclear. Per germline, CDR1 SGHAT and CDR2 FQNNGV. This CDR3 comprises 14 residues. With 5 bases removed from V and 10 bases from J, the gap between germline ends came to 15 bases. CDR3 nucleotide sequence: TGTGCCAGCAGCCCCGGGAGGCTGGGATCACCCCTCCACTTT. It specifies CASSPGRLGSPLHF.

The gene calls are TRBV19 and TRBJ2-5; weak D call: TRBD1 (5 bases). Germline CDR1 is LNHDA and CDR2 is SQIVND (reference sequence). V lost 5 bases and J 5 bases, leaving 12 bases between the germline ends. The CDR3 extends over 13 amino acids. CDR3 DNA sequence: TGTGCCAGTAGTCCCCAGGGTATGGAGACCCAGTACTTC. This gives the protein CASSPQGMETQYF. The full variable domain, in which reference TRBV19 and TRBJ2-5 provide the parts outside the CDR3, is DGGITQSPKYLFRKEGQNVTLSCEQNLNHDAMYWYRQDPGQGLRLIYYSQIVNDFQKGDIAEGYSVSREKKESFPLTVTSAQKNPTAFYLCASSPQGMETQYFGPGTRLLVL.

This clone was counted ten times or more. This chain connects TRBV14 to TRBJ2-4; 7 nucleotides match TRBD1. V was pared by 2 bases and J by 4 bases, with 5 bases of the junction left unmatched. This CDR3 is built from 15 residues. The germline V gene has CDR1 SGHDN and CDR2 FVKESK. CDR3 region: CASSQTGTDKNIQYF. DNA of the CDR3: TGTGCCAGCAGCCAAACCGGGACAGATAAAAACATTCAGTACTTC.

The rearrangement uses TRBV3-1 (or the pseudogene TRBV3-2) and TRBJ2-3; 7 bases match TRBD2. CDR1 and CDR2 (germline): LGHDT, YNNKEL (reference sequence). V lost 4 bases, J lost 4 bases, and 8 bases stayed unmatched. The CDR3 has 15 amino acids. CDR3 nucleotide sequence: TGTGCCAGCAGCCCCGGAGGGACTATTTCAGATACGCAGTATTTT. Its translation: CASSPGGTISDTQYF.

V gene TRBV7-9 combines with J gene TRBJ1-1; D perhaps matches TRBD1 (5 bases). V dropped 1 base and J dropped 5 bases, with 14 bases sitting between them. The CDR3 sequence is 15 residues long. Germline CDR1 reads SEHNR; CDR2 reads FQNEAQ (reference sequence). CDR3: CASSLEGRRGTEAFF. CDR3 sequence (DNA): TGTGCCAGCAGCTTAGAAGGGCGAAGGGGAACTGAAGCTTTCTTT.

The V gene is TRBV29-1, the J gene TRBJ1-1; TRBD1 is a possible D gene (5 bases). CDR3 length: 13 residues. From germline, CDR1 is SQVTM and CDR2 ANQGSEA. V was clipped by 6 bases and J by 2 bases, with 13 bases between them. The CDR3 nucleotides read TGCAGCGTGCGGGGACGGTTAAACACTGAAGCTTTCTTT. Encoded protein: CSVRGRLNTEAFF.

There are a few counts of this clone. The rearrangement uses TRBV30 and TRBJ1-4, with TRBD1 matching over 7 bases. Germline V gene data show CDR1 as GTSNPN and CDR2 as SVGIG (reference sequence). The ends lost 5 bases at V and 0 bases at J; junction bases unmatched: 6. The CDR3 extends over 15 amino acids. The CDR3 nucleotides are TGTGCCTGGGGAAGACAGGGTCCAACTAATGAAAAACTGTTTTTT. Amino acid sequence: CAWGRQGPTNEKLFF.

V gene TRBV15 combines with J gene TRBJ1-5, with 8 bases identical to TRBD1. Looked up from germline, CDR1 is LNHNV and CDR2 is YYDKDF (reference sequence). The CDR3 extends over 14 amino acids. V gave up 6 bases and J gave up 6 bases; unmatched junction bases: 7. CDR3 sequence: CATRTGEGSQPQHF. The DNA of the CDR3 is TGTGCCACCAGGACAGGGGAGGGGAGTCAGCCCCAGCATTTT.